This TCR beta chain was identified during a study of neurological immune-mediated disorders. In this sample, this clonotype turned up many times. Its antigen is still unknown. Where libraries were unsorted, they were derived from 2 million PBMCs stored at -80 degrees C. The CDR3 has 14 residues. CDR1 and CDR2 from the germline V gene are DFQATT and SNEGSKA (reference sequence). The V gene end was trimmed by 1 base and the J gene end by 3 bases; junction bases not matched to a gene: 2. Each TCR transcript was tagged with a 10-nucleotide random UMI during 5'RACE. From the 5' RACE reads, TCRdb called clonotypes with MiXCR, one entry per CDR3 protein. The sample gives tens of thousands of distinct CDR3 sequences, roughly 4.3% of which show up once; 6.9% is in the top ten. Study results and limitations: Levels of TCR clonal expansion peaked in HTLV-1-associated myelopathy and reached their lowest in multiple sclerosis, under those of healthy controls. Phylogenetic analysis grouped 18 of 34 multiple sclerosis patients' repertoires together, suggesting a possible repertoire signature.

The TCR originated in a man aged 25 to 40 with multiple sclerosis. This rearrangement joins TRBV20-1 to TRBJ2-2; TRBD2 matches 7 bases. The sequenced material came from PBMCs. In DNA, the CDR3 is TGCAGTGCTAGAGCCCGGGGGGACACCGGGGAGCTGTTTTTT. The encoded protein is CSARARGDTGELFF.